This T cell receptor (beta chain) was profiled in a study of blood T cell repertoires in COVID-19. Study background: Acute-phase and convalescent COVID-19 samples originated in the United States, Italy and Spain. The cDNA or gDNA used as material had been derived from T cells, B-cell-depleted T cells, or PBMCs.

The germline V and J ends were trimmed by 3 bases and 2 bases, with 7 bases remaining between them. The CDR3 is 13 amino acids. Germline loops: CDR1 SGHRS, CDR2 YFSETQ. TCRdb keeps only in-frame clones here, not all; method: immunoSEQ multiplex PCR. Of about 37,000 clones listed, roughly 87% are singletons. The sample consisted of peripheral blood. The source is a human donor in a cohort sampled during active COVID-19. The rearrangement links TRBV5-1 to TRBJ2-3; D is uncertain. CDR3 DNA sequence: TGCGCCAGCAGCTCCTCCCTCACAGATACGCAGTATTTT. Protein: CASSSSLTDTQYF.